This section outlines one T cell receptor beta chain sequence together with its context. This specimen comes from a study of blood T cell repertoires in COVID-19. Clones were sequenced by immunoSEQ multiplex PCR, and TCRdb holds only the in-frame ones, with some missing. The sample carries 60,000 to 85,000 clones, approximately 90% recorded once. Germline V gives CDR1 MDHEN, CDR2 SYDVKM. Trimming pared 6 bases from V and 6 bases from J, leaving 11 bases between. The CDR3 sequence is 13 residues long. The clonotype originates from a woman aged 45-60 years with COVID-19, enrolled during active disease. This rearrangement joins TRBV28 to TRBJ2-2, with TRBD1 as a possible D gene (6 bases). Sequenced input: peripheral blood. This CDR3 reads CASSLGGAGELFF. As DNA, the CDR3 is TGTGCCAGCAGCCTAGGGGGTGCCGGGGAGCTGTTTTTT.